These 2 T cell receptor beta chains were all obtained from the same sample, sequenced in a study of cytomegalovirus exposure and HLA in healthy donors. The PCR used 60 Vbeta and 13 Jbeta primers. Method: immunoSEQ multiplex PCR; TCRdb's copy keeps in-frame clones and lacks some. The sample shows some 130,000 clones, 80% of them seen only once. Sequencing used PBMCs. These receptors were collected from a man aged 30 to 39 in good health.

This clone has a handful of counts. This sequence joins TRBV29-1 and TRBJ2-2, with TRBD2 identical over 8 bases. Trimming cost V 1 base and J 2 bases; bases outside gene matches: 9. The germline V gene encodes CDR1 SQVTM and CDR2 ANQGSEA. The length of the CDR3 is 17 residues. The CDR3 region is CSVEGMRGALNTGELFF. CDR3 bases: TGCAGCGTTGAAGGCATGCGGGGGGCGCTTAACACCGGGGAGCTGTTTTTT.

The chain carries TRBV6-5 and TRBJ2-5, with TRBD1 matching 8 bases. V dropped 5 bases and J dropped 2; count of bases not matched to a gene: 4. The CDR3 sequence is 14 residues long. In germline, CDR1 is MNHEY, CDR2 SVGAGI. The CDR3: CASSRTGRQETQYF. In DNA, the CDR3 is TGTGCCAGCAGTCGGACAGGGCGACAAGAGACCCAGTACTTC.